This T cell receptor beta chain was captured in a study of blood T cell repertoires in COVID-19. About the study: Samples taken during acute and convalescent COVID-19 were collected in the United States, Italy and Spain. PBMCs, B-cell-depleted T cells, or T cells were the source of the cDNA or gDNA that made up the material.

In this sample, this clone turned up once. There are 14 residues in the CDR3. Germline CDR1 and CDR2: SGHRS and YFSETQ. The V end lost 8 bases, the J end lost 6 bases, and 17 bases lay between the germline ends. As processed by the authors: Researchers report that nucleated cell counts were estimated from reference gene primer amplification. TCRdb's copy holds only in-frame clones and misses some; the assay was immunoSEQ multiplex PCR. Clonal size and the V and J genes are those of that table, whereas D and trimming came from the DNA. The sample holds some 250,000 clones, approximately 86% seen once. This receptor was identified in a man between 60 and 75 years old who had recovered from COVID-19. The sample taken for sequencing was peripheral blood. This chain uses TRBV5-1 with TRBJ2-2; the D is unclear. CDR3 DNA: TGCGCCAGACCAGACTTATCGTTGGCCGGGGAGCTGTTTTTT. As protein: CARPDLSLAGELFF.